The source of this T cell receptor (beta chain) is a study of Ad26.COV2.S vaccination and SARS-CoV-2 variants. Study-level information: The donor participated in the COV1001 trial, in its Ad26.COV2.S arm. Doses of Ad26.COV2.S were injected into muscle once or twice, 56 days apart.

The junction had 9 bases not matched to a gene; V was cut back by 0 bases and J by 5 bases. Per the germline V gene, CDR1 is LGHNA and CDR2 is YNFKEQ. The CDR3 runs to 16 residues. Clones were sequenced by immunoSEQ multiplex PCR, and TCRdb holds only the in-frame ones, with some missing. The sample lists 300,000 to 350,000 clones, roughly 89% occurring once. The treatment here: some 19 received Ad26.COV2.S at low or high dose, single or two shots; about 5 received placebo; per-sample allocation not given. Specimen acquisition occurred on day 63 following the initial vaccine or placebo injection. The study's findings and limits: Possibly, TCR breadth and depth analyses underestimated total T cell responses.

Note on this clone: Its cognate antigen is unknown.

V gene TRBV4-2 combines with J gene TRBJ2-7; 8 bases are shared with TRBD1. Source: peripheral blood, taken in a trial of Ad26.COV2.S vaccine versus placebo. The receptor's source is a person between 18 and 65 years old who received the Ad26.COV2.S COVID-19 vaccine or a placebo. DNA for the CDR3: TGTGCCAGCAGCCAAGAGGGGGAGACAGGGGTGAACGAGCAGTACTTC. As protein: CASSQEGETGVNEQYF.